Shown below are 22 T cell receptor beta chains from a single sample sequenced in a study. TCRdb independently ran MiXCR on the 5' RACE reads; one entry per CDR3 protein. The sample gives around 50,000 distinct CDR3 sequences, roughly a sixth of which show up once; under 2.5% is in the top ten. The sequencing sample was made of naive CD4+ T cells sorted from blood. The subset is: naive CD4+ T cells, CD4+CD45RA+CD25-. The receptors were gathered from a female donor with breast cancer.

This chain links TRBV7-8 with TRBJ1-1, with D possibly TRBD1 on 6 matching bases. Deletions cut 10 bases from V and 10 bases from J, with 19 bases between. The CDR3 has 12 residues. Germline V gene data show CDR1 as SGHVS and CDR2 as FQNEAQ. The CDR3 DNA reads TGTGCCACCTACCGGGACACCTTACCAGCTTTCTTT. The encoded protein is CATYRDTLPAFF.

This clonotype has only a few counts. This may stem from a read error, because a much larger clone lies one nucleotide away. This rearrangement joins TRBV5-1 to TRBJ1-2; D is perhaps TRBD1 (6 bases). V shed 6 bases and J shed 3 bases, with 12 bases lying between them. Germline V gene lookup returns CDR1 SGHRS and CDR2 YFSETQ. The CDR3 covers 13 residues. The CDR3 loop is CASKPGADYGYTF. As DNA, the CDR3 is TGCGCCAGCAAGCCGGGGGCGGACTATGGCTACACCTTC.

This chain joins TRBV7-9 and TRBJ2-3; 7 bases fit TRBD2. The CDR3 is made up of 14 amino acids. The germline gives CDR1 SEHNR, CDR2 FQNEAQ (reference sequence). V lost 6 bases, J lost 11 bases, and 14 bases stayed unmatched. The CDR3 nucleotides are TGTGCCAGCAGAGTAACTAGCGATTCGGGGGGGCAGTATTTT. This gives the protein CASRVTSDSGGQYF. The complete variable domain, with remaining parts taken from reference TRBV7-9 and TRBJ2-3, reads DTGVSQNPRHKITKRGQNVTFRCDPISEHNRLYWYRQTLGQGPEFLTYFQNEAQLEKSRLLSDRFSAERPKGSFSTLEIQRTEQGDSAMYLCASRVTSDSGGQYFGPGTRLTVL.

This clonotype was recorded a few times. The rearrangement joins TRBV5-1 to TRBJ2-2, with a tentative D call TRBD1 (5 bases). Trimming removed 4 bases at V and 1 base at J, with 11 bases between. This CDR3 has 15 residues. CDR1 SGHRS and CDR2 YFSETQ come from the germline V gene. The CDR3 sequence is CASSPTVGNTGELFF. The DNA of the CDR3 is TGCGCCAGCAGCCCGACAGTGGGGAACACCGGGGAGCTGTTTTTT.

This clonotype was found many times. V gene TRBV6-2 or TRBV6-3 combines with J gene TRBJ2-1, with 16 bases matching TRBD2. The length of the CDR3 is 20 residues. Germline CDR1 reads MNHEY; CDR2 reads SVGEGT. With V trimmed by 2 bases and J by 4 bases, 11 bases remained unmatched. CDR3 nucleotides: TGTGCCAGCAGTTACAACCCCGGGACTAGCGGGAGGGCCTTATACAATGAGCAGTTCTTC. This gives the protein CASSYNPGTSGRALYNEQFF.

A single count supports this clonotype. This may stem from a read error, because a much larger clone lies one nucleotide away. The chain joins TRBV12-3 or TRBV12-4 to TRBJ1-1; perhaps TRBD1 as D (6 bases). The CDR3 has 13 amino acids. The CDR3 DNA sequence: TGTGCCATCAGTTCCAGGGGTCTGGCTGAAGCTTTCTTT. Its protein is CAISSRGLAEAFF.

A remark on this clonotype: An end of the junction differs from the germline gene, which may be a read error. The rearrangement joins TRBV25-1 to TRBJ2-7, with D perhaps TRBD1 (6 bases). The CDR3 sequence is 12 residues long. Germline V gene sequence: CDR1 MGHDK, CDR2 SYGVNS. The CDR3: CVSTGFGYEQYF. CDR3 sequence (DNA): TGTGTCAGCACAGGGTTTGGGTACGAGCAGTACTTC.

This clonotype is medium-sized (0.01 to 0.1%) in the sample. CDR3 nucleotides: TGCAGTGCTAGACAGGGACTAGCGGGGCAAGAGACCCAGTACTTC. It codes for CSARQGLAGQETQYF. The chain combines TRBV20-1 with TRBJ2-5; the match to TRBD2 covers 13 bases. The CDR3 has 15 residues. Germline assignment: CDR1 DFQATT and CDR2 SNEGSKA (reference sequence). V shed 2 bases and J 2 bases; nucleotides not matched to a gene: 2.

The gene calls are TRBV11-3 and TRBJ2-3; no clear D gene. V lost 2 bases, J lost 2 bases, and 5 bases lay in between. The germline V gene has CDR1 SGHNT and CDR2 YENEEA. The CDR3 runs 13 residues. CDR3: CASSLIDTDTQYF. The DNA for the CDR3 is TGTGCCAGCAGCTTAATAGACACAGATACGCAGTATTTT.

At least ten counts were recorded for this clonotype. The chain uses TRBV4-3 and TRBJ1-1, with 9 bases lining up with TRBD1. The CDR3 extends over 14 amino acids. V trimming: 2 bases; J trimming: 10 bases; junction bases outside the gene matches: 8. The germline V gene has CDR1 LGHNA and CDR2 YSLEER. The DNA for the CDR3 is TGCGCCAGCAGCCAAACGGGACAGGGTGGTGTAGCTTTCTTT. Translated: CASSQTGQGGVAFF.

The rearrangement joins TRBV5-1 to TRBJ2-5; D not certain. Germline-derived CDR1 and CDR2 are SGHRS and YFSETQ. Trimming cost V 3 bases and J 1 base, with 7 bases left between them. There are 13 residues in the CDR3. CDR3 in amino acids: CASSYGSQETQYF. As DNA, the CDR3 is TGCGCCAGCAGCTACGGCTCCCAAGAGACCCAGTACTTC.

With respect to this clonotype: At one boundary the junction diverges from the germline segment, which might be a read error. The CDR3 region is CSLRRIEEQYF. CDR3 bases: TGCAGTCTTAGGAGGATCGAGGAGCAGTACTTT. The V and J genes are TRBV20-1 and TRBJ2-7; TRBD2 is a possible D gene (5 bases). The germline CDR1 and CDR2 sequences are DFQATT and SNEGSKA (reference sequence). There are 11 residues in the CDR3.

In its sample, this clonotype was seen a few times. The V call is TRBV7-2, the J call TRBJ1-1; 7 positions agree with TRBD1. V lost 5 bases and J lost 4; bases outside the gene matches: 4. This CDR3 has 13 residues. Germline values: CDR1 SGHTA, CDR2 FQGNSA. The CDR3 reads CASSPTGRTEAFF. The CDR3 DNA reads TGTGCCAGCAGCCCGACAGGGCGCACTGAAGCTTTCTTT.

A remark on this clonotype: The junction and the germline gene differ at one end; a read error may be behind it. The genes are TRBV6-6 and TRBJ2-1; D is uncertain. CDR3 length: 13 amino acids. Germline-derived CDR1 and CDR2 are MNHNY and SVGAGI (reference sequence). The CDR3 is CASSYRRSGEQSF. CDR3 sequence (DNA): TGTGCCAGCAGTTACCGCCGTAGTGGTGAGCAGTCCTTC.

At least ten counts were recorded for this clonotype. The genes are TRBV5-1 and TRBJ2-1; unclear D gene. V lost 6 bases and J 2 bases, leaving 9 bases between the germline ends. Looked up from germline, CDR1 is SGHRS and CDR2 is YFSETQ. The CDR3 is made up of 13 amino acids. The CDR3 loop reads CASMGRTYNEQFF. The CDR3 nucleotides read TGCGCCAGCATGGGAAGAACCTACAATGAGCAGTTCTTC.

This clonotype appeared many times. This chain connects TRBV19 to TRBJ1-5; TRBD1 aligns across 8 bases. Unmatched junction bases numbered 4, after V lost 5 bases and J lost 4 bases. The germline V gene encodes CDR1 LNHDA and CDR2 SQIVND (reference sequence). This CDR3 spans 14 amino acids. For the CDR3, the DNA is TGTGCCAGTAGTGCCGACAGGGGAAATCAGCCCCAGCATTTT. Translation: CASSADRGNQPQHF.

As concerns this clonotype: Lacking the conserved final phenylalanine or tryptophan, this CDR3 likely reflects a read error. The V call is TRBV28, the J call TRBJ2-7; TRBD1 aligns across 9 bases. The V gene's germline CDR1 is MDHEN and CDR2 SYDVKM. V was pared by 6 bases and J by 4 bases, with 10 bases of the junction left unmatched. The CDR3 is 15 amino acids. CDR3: CASSPYLGQGYEQYS. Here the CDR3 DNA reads TGTGCCAGCAGCCCGTACCTCGGACAGGGGTACGAGCAGTACTCC.

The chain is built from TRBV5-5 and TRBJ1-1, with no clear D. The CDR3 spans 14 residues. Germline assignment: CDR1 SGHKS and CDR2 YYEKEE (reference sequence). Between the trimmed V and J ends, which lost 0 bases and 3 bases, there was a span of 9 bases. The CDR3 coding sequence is TGTGCCAGCAGCTTGGGGGCGTGGGACACTGAAGCTTTCTTT. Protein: CASSLGAWDTEAFF.

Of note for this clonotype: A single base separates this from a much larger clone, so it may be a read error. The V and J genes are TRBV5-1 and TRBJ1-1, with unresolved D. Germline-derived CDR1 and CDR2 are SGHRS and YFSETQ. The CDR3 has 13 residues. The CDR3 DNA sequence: TGCACCAGCTTTGGGCACCAGAACACTGAAGCTTTCTTT. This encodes CTSFGHQNTEAFF.

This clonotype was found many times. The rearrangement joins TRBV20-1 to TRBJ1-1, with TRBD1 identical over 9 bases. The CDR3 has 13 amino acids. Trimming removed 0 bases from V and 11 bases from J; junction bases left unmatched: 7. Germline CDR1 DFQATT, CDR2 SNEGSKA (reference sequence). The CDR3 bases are TGCAGTGCTAGAGATGGGACAGGGCATTTGGCTTTCTTT. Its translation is CSARDGTGHLAFF.

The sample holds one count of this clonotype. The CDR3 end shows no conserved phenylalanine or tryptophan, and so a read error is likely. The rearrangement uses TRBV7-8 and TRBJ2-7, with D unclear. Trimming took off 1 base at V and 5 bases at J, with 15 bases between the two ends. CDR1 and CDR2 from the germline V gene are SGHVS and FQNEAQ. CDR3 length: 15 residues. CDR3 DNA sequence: TGTGCCAGCAGCTTAGGAGGTGCTGTCACAAACGAGCAGTACTCC. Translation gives CASSLGGAVTNEQYS.

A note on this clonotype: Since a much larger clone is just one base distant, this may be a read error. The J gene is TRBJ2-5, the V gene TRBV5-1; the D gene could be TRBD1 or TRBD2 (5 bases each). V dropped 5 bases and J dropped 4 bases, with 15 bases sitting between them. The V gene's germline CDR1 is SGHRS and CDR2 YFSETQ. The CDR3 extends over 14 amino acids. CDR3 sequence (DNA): TGCGCCAGCAGTCGGGGAAGGGGACGAGAGACCCAGTACTTC. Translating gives CASSRGRGRETQYF.